The present entry profiles one T cell receptor (beta chain) with its context. The antigen is undetermined. One end of the junction fails to match germline, which may point to a read error. The entry originates in a study of T cell repertoires in cytomegalovirus infection. Turning to the study itself: From public TCR beta signatures came an indication of both CMV infection and matching HLA type.

One entry per CDR3 protein, called by TCRdb with MiXCR from the reads. The repertoire holds hundreds of thousands of distinct CDR3 sequences, with around 30% as singletons. CDR1 is MGHRA, CDR2 YSYEKL, per germline. The CDR3 is 18 amino acids. The sequencing used cultured PBMCs, collected from culture after CMV antigen stimulation. The sequence came from a human donor in good health (CMV status not recorded). Some clones in this sample may be carry-over from other donors' samples. The chain links TRBV4-1 to TRBJ2-2, with D perhaps TRBD1 (5 bases). CDR3: CASSQELMDIENTGELFF. The CDR3 coding sequence is TGTGCCAGCAGCCAAGAATTGATGGACATAGAGAACACCGGGGAGCTGTTTTTT.